Listed below are T cell receptor beta chains from one sample, sequenced in a study of T-cell memory formation after mild COVID-19. TCRdb re-derived calls from the 5' RACE reads in MiXCR, one entry per CDR3 protein. Of 150,000 to 200,000 distinct CDR3 sequences in the sample, roughly 28% are singletons; the top ten hold around 13%. Material for sequencing was PBMCs or a T cell subset sorted from them (not recorded which). The receptors shown here come from an adult woman who had mild COVID-19 (a few samples of this study predate the infection). Cell type and time point are not known. Each CDR3 is given with its conserved first and last residue. The order of the fields is J gene, clone size, D gene, V gene, CDR3 protein, CDR3 DNA. The D gene is left open where the match is weak. Clone size is given for some rows only: seen once, a few or many times, or a class if the clone is expanded.

TRBJ2-1	few	.	TRBV14	CASSHERRGAYNEQFF	TGTGCCAGCAGCCATGAACGTCGGGGCGCCTACAATGAGCAGTTCTTC
TRBJ2-5	few	TRBD2	TRBV20-1	CSARDLGEGLQETQYF	TGCAGTGCTAGAGATCTTGGGGAGGGACTCCAAGAGACCCAGTACTTC
TRBJ2-3	.	.	TRBV4-3	CASSQLRGSTDTQYF	TGCGCCAGCAGCCAGCTGCGGGGTAGCACAGATACGCAGTATTTT
TRBJ2-2	.	.	TRBV4-1	CASSFRGRDVTGELFF	TGCGCCAGCAGCTTTAGGGGCAGGGACGTCACCGGGGAGCTGTTTTTT
TRBJ2-1	many	.	TRBV7-3	CASSKRGGSYNEQFF	TGTGCCAGCAGCAAGCGAGGGGGTTCCTACAATGAGCAGTTCTTC
TRBJ1-1	.	TRBD1	TRBV20-1	CSAALRGLAEAFF	TGCAGTGCAGCACTCAGGGGGCTGGCTGAAGCTTTCTTT
TRBJ1-2	few	TRBD1	TRBV20-1	CSAREDRGYGYTF	TGCAGTGCTAGAGAAGACAGGGGCTATGGCTACACCTTC
TRBJ2-7	many	TRBD2	TRBV5-1	CASSWTSGPRYEQYF	TGCGCCAGCAGCTGGACTAGCGGACCTCGCTACGAGCAGTACTTC
TRBJ2-1	few	.	TRBV7-8	CASSLGSENRFF	TGTGCCAGCAGCTTAGGGTCGGAGAATCGTTTCTTC
TRBJ2-1	few	.	TRBV7-2	CASGSNRAYNEQFF	TGTGCCAGCGGATCCAACAGAGCCTACAATGAGCAGTTCTTC
TRBJ1-5	few	.	TRBV5-1	CASSLGTLGDQPQHF	TGCGCCAGCAGCTTGGGGACGTTGGGAGATCAGCCCCAGCATTTT
TRBJ1-1	.	TRBD1	TRBV7-6	CASSRPRQGADTEAFF	TGTGCCAGCAGCCGACCTCGACAGGGGGCGGACACTGAAGCTTTCTTT
TRBJ2-1	.	TRBD2	TRBV3-1	CASSQDRGLAGGFAEQFF	TGTGCCAGCAGCCAAGATCGGGGACTAGCGGGAGGGTTTGCTGAGCAGTTCTTC
TRBJ2-7	.	.	TRBV6-7	CASSFKGYYEQYF	TGTGCCAGCAGCTTTAAGGGCTACTACGAGCAGTACTTC
TRBJ2-7	.	.	TRBV11-2	CASSLFAEYYEQYF	TGTGCCAGCAGCTTATTCGCAGAGTACTACGAGCAGTACTTC
TRBJ2-1	.	TRBD2	TRBV6-5	CASSYMLAGDDNEQFF	TGTGCCAGCAGTTACATGCTAGCGGGGGACGACAATGAGCAGTTCTTC
TRBJ2-5	few	.	TRBV5-1	CASSFQGFGETQYF	TGCGCCAGCAGCTTTCAGGGGTTTGGCGAGACCCAGTACTTC
TRBJ2-2	.	TRBD1	TRBV5-6	CASSTDRVPGELFF	TGTGCCAGCAGTACGGACAGGGTGCCCGGGGAGCTGTTTTTT